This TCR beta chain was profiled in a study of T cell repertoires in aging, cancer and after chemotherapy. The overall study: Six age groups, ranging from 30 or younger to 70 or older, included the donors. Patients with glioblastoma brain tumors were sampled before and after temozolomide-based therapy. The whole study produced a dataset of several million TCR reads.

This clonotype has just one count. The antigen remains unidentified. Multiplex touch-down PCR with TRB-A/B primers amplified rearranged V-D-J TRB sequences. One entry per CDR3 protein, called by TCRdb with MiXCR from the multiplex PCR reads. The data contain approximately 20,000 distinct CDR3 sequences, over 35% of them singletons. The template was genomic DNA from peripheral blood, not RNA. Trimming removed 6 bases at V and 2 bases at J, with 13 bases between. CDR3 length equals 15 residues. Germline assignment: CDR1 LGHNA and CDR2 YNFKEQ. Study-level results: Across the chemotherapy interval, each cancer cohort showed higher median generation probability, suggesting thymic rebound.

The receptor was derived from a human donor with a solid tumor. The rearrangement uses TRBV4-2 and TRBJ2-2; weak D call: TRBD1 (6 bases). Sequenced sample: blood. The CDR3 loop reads CASSSSGQNTGELFF. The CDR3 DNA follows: TGTGCCAGCAGTTCCTCGGGACAAAACACCGGGGAGCTGTTTTTT.